The rows below give T cell receptor beta chains drawn from one sample of a study of tumor-infiltrating lymphocytes in primary liver carcinoma. TCRdb recomputed calls from the multiplex PCR reads with MiXCR, one row per CDR3 protein. This table holds some 120,000 distinct CDR3 sequences, approximately 64% found once. Sequenced input: liver tumor tissue from sampling region 3. These receptor sequences come from a woman aged 55-75 years with primary liver carcinoma and hepatitis B virus infection. Both conserved end residues are part of each CDR3. Each record gives: V gene, D gene, CDR3 length, J gene, clone size, CDR3 DNA, CDR3 protein. D genes are given only for firm matches. The size entry is marked missing in some rows and otherwise reads once, few, many or a size class.

TRBV6-6,TRBD2,17,TRBJ2-5,-,TGTGCCAGCAGCAACCCACGGACTAGCAGGACGGGAGAGACCCAGTATTTC,CASSNPRTSRTGETQYF
TRBV5-5,-,16,TRBJ1-1,-,TGTGCCAGCAGCGGGATGATAGGGACTGCAAACACTGAAGCTTCCTTT,CASSGMIGTANTEASF
TRBV11-2,TRBD2,17,TRBJ2-1,-,TGTGCCAACAGCTTAGGTTTAGTAGCGGGAGGGCCGAATGAGCAGTTCTTC,CANSLGLVAGGPNEQFF
TRBV11-2,TRBD2,23,TRBJ2-1,many,TGTGCCAGCAGCCGCAGACAGGGGGGCGCGGGACTAGCGGGAGGGTCAGGCTACAATGAGCAGTTCTTC,CASSRRQGGAGLAGGSGYNEQFF
TRBV7-8,-,16,TRBJ2-5,-,TGTGCCAGCAGCATATTGCGGACTGGGCTCCGGCTGACCCAGTGCTTC,CASSILRTGLRLTQCF
TRBV11-2,-,12,TRBJ2-3,-,TGTACTAGCAGCCCCCTCGAGGGTACGCAGTATTTT,CTSSPLEGTQYF
TRBV29-1,-,15,TRBJ2-7,many,TGCAGCGTTAGAGAGGGGGTTTCGAGCTCCTACGAGCAGTACTTC,CSVREGVSSSYEQYF
TRBV12-3/TRBV12-4,TRBD1,14,TRBJ1-6,many,TGTGCCACCAAGTCACAGGGGTATAATTCACCCCTCCACTTT,CATKSQGYNSPLHF
TRBV28,-,12,TRBJ2-7,-,TGTGCCAGCCCCGACAGGTCAGGGGAGCAGTACTTC,CASPDRSGEQYF
TRBV5-1,TRBD1,13,TRBJ2-3,-,TGCGCCAGCATTCCACCGGGACAGGGTATTGCGTATTTT,CASIPPGQGIAYF
TRBV12-3/TRBV12-4,TRBD1,16,TRBJ2-7,-,TGTGTCATCAGTAATCCCGGGACAGGGTTCTCCTACGAGCAGTACTTC,CVISNPGTGFSYEQYF
TRBV11-1,-,14,TRBJ2-2,-,TGTACCAGCAAACCGAGCCTTGACACATGGGAGCTGTTTTTT,CTSKPSLDTWELFF
TRBV7-8,-,14,TRBJ1-4,-,TGTGCCAGCAGCGGGGTCTCTCTAGATGAAAAACTGTTCTTT,CASSGVSLDEKLFF
TRBV28,-,13,TRBJ2-1,-,TGTGCCAGCAGTTTACCGATGGGGGATGAGCAGTTCTTC,CASSLPMGDEQFF
TRBV11-1,-,16,TRBJ2-1,-,TGTGCCAGCAGCTCCCCAGAGGGGCCAGGGAGGAATGAGCTGTTCTTC,CASSSPEGPGRNELFF
TRBV11-2,TRBD1,15,TRBJ2-7,-,TGTGCCAGCGGCCCCGGGACAGGGGTGGCCTACGAGAAGTACTTC,CASGPGTGVAYEKYF
TRBV5-6,-,14,TRBJ2-3,-,TGTGCCAGCAGCTTAAGGGCACGTGGGGATACGCAATATTTT,CASSLRARGDTQYF